These T cell receptor beta chains were read from a single sample in a study of cytomegalovirus exposure and HLA in healthy donors. TCRdb keeps only in-frame clones here, not all; method: immunoSEQ multiplex PCR. The data show about 200,000 clones, 75% to 85% seen once. Sequenced sample: PBMCs. The receptor set was obtained from a male donor in good health and CMV-seropositive. CDR3s include the opening cysteine and the closing phenylalanine or tryptophan. Fields, in order: D gene, V gene, clone size, J gene, CDR3 protein, CDR3 DNA. The D gene is left open where the match is weak. Clone sizes are given selectively: once, few, many, or a class where the clone is expanded.

D: -; V: TRBV27; size: -; J: TRBJ2-7; CDR3: CASSPRPQYEQYF; DNA: TGTGCCAGCAGTCCCCGCCCCCAGTACGAGCAGTACTTC
D: TRBD1; V: TRBV18; size: -; J: TRBJ2-7; CDR3: CASSPDRGSEQYF; DNA: TGTGCCAGCTCCCCTGACAGGGGGAGCGAGCAGTACTTC
D: -; V: TRBV9; size: -; J: TRBJ2-7; CDR3: CASSEDIGPYEQYF; DNA: TGTGCCAGCAGCGAGGACATAGGTCCCTACGAGCAGTACTTC
D: TRBD1; V: TRBV7-9; size: -; J: TRBJ1-2; CDR3: CSSSPVPGQEGYGYTF; DNA: TGTTCCAGCAGCCCAGTCCCGGGACAGGAAGGTTATGGCTACACCTTC
D: TRBD2; V: TRBV7-2; size: once; J: TRBJ2-7; CDR3: CASNKNAGLAGEQYF; DNA: TGTGCCAGCAACAAAAACGCGGGACTAGCGGGCGAGCAGTACTTC
D: -; V: TRBV7-3; size: -; J: TRBJ1-1; CDR3: CASSPMAGGNTEAFF; DNA: TGTGCCAGCAGCCCCATGGCGGGGGGAAACACTGAAGCTTTCTTT
D: TRBD2; V: TRBV9; size: -; J: TRBJ2-1; CDR3: CASSFSGGVHNEQFF; DNA: TGTGCCAGCAGTTTTAGCGGGGGGGTCCACAATGAGCAGTTCTTC
D: -; V: TRBV5-1; size: -; J: TRBJ1-1; CDR3: CASSWIQGNTEAFF; DNA: TGCGCCAGCAGCTGGATCCAGGGGAACACTGAAGCTTTCTTT
D: TRBD1; V: TRBV15; size: -; J: TRBJ1-4; CDR3: CATSRGATGGAYGGEKLFF; DNA: TGTGCCACCAGCAGAGGTGCGACAGGGGGCGCCTACGGGGGTGAAAAACTGTTTTTT
D: TRBD1; V: TRBV5-1; size: -; J: TRBJ2-7; CDR3: CASSLGDRVIHEQYF; DNA: TGCGCCAGCAGCTTGGGGGACAGGGTAATCCACGAGCAGTACTTC
D: -; V: TRBV20-1; size: -; J: TRBJ2-5; CDR3: CSAKLQETQYF; DNA: TGCAGTGCTAAGCTCCAAGAGACCCAGTACTTC
D: -; V: TRBV30; size: -; J: TRBJ1-1; CDR3: CAWSVLVNTEAFF; DNA: TGTGCCTGGAGTGTACTAGTGAACACTGAAGCTTTCTTT
D: TRBD1; V: TRBV28; size: -; J: TRBJ1-4; CDR3: CASSPYQGDEKLFF; DNA: TGTGCCAGCAGTCCGTACCAGGGGGATGAAAAACTGTTTTTT
D: TRBD2; V: TRBV4-2; size: -; J: TRBJ2-4; CDR3: CASSQGEGGAKNIQYF; DNA: TGTGCCAGCAGCCAAGGCGAGGGAGGGGCCAAAAACATTCAGTACTTC
D: -; V: TRBV5-1; size: once; J: TRBJ1-1; CDR3: CASSPGEGTEAFF; DNA: TGCGCCAGCAGCCCCGGGGAGGGAACTGAAGCTTTCTTT
D: TRBD1; V: TRBV19; size: -; J: TRBJ2-7; CDR3: CASSQGASYEQYF; DNA: TGTGCCAGTAGTCAGGGGGCCTCCTACGAGCAGTACTTC
D: -; V: TRBV7-2; size: -; J: TRBJ2-3; CDR3: CASSSFKPTTDADTQYF; DNA: TGTGCCAGCAGCTCCTTCAAACCGACTACAGACGCAGATACGCAGTATTTT
D: TRBD2; V: TRBV18; size: -; J: TRBJ2-7; CDR3: CASSIAGGKYEQYF; DNA: TGTGCCAGCTCAATAGCGGGGGGCAAGTACGAGCAGTACTTC
D: -; V: TRBV7-9; size: -; J: TRBJ2-1; CDR3: CASSLRQLNEQFF; DNA: TGTGCCAGCAGCTTAAGACAGCTCAATGAGCAGTTCTTC
D: TRBD1; V: TRBV9; size: -; J: TRBJ2-5; CDR3: CASSTPAGGGETQYF; DNA: TGTGCCAGCAGCACTCCCGCAGGGGGCGGAGAGACCCAGTACTTC
D: TRBD2; V: TRBV7-9; size: -; J: TRBJ2-1; CDR3: CASSLVVGTSIYNEQFF; DNA: TGTGCCAGCAGCTTAGTAGTGGGGACTAGTATCTACAATGAGCAGTTCTTC